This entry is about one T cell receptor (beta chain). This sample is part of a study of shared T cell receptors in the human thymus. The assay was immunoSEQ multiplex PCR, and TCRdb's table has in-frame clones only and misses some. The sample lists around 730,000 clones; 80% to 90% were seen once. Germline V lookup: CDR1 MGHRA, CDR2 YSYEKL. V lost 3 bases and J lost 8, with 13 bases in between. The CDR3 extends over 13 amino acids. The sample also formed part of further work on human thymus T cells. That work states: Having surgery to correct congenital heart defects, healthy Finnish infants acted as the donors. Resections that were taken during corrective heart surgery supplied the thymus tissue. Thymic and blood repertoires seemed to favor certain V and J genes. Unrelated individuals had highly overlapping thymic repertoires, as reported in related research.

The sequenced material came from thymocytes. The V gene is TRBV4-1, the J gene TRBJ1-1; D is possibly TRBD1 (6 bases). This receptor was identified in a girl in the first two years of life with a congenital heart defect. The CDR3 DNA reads TGCGCCAGCAGCCAGAGGACAGCCTCAGAAGCTTTCTTT. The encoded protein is CASSQRTASEAFF.